This T cell receptor beta chain originates from a study of radiotherapy plus CTLA-4 blockade in lung cancer. Study details: With 31% of patients having disease control, objective responses were seen in approximately 19%.

Regarding the study as a whole: Clones of tumor-derived TCRs expanded in blood after radiotherapy plus ipilimumab. Best predicting response, reportedly, were early blood T cell clone dynamics, with interferon-beta.

To note about this clone: Its antigen is currently unknown.

CDR1 is SNHLY and CDR2 is FYNNEI in the germline V gene. The CDR3 contains 15 residues. Trimming removed 6 bases at V and 5 bases at J, with 18 bases between. TCRdb keeps only in-frame clones here, not all; method: immunoSEQ multiplex PCR. The profile covers 55,000 to 65,000 clones, with around 69% appearing a single time and approximately 2.8% taken by the ten largest. In chemo-refractory metastatic non-small-cell lung cancer, patients got ipilimumab CTLA-4 blockade together with focal radiation. This chain uses TRBV2 with TRBJ2-3; TRBD2 is a possible D gene (5 bases). Sequencing used peripheral blood, obtained from a patient treated with radiotherapy plus ipilimumab. The clonotype comes from a human donor with non-small cell lung cancer who had a complete response to radiotherapy plus ipilimumab. The DNA of the CDR3 is TGTGCCAGCAGCGACCCGGGATCCCGGGTAGATACGCAGTATTTT. Amino acids: CASSDPGSRVDTQYF.